This T cell receptor beta chain appears in the sequencing data of a study of beta chain features in type 1 diabetes. Study at large: When patients were set against healthy donors, age, gender and cell yields were similar.

Reverse transcribing all isolated RNA meant expressed TCRB transcripts were sequenced. Data came from immunoSEQ multiplex PCR; TCRdb stores just in-frame clones and leaves some out. Of under 850,000 clones in the sample, around an eighth are singletons; the top ten hold 0.022%. Of note for this clone: Antigen specificity is unknown.

Study conclusions and caveats: The naive, central memory and Treg TCRB repertoires showed an apparent similarity that was greater among patients than among healthy donors. Shorter TCRB CDR3s, moderately but significantly so, were found in Type 1 diabetes patients in all four CD4+ subsets.

This TCR was recovered from a man aged 18 to 35 with type 1 diabetes. Sequencing used naive CD4+ T cells from blood.

The CDR3 region has the DNA TGTGCCAGCAGCCAAGAATGGGGGACTGAAGCTTTCTTT. As protein: CASSQEWGTEAFF. V gene TRBV14 combines with J gene TRBJ1-1; possible D gene TRBD1, 5 bases. Trimming removed 0 bases at V and 5 bases at J, with 7 bases between. The CDR3 extends over 13 amino acids. Per germline, CDR1 SGHDN and CDR2 FVKESK.